The entry below describes one T cell receptor beta chain. What it binds is unknown. The method was immunoSEQ multiplex PCR; TCRdb's version includes in-frame clones alone and lacks a portion of them. The sample records about 99,000 clones, 90% to 95% being singletons. The record originates from a study of T cell responses to AZD1222 COVID-19 vaccine. Study conclusions and caveats: Nearly half of the spike-specific TCRs reportedly recognize variant regions that carry no mutations. The sample set comprised mostly white British donors with more females, and clonal diversity was possibly underestimated. CD4 TCRs linked to vaccination spanned spike, dominating at 160-218 and 743-854. AZD1222 recipients seropositive at baseline numbered only 5 to 7.

Germline loops: CDR1 MNHEY, CDR2 SVGAGI. The CDR3 is 14 residues long. Deletions cut 6 bases from V and 8 bases from J, with 14 bases between. Sequencing was performed on peripheral blood, taken on day 0 of AZD1222 vaccination. The sequence derives from an adult in good health. The chain uses TRBV6-5 and TRBJ1-6; D not resolved. This CDR3 reads CASRDSSRYSPLHF. In DNA form, the CDR3 reads TGTGCCAGCAGGGATTCTAGCCGGTATTCACCCCTCCACTTT.